The clone carrying this TCR beta chain has only a few counts. The data belong to a study of blood T cell repertoires in COVID-19. Study-wide context: Spain, Italy and the United States supplied samples that represented acute and convalescent COVID-19.

Repertoires were generated with immunoSEQ multiplex PCR, while TCRdb's copy carries only in-frame clones and drops some. This sample has hundreds of thousands of clones; about nine tenths occur once, and the top ten carry more than 2%. From germline, CDR1 is SGHNT and CDR2 YYREEE (reference sequence). The junction had 8 bases not matched to a gene; V was cut back by 4 bases and J by 0 bases. The CDR3 has 17 residues. This receptor was obtained from a man younger than 35 with active or convalescent COVID-19. V and J are TRBV5-4 and TRBJ2-1, with 9 nucleotides matching TRBD2. The specimen was peripheral blood. The CDR3 loop reads CASSLWTSANSYNEQFF. DNA of the CDR3: TGTGCCAGCAGCCTATGGACTAGCGCGAACTCCTACAATGAGCAGTTCTTC.